This T cell receptor (beta chain) emerged from a study of blood T cell repertoires in COVID-19 (TCRdb year 2020). Regarding the research as a whole: The collaborator samples originated in the United States, Italy and Spain and spanned the acute and convalescent phases of COVID-19. The repertoires were made available in a free public database intended to serve as a resource for research on the immune response to SARS-CoV-2. Samples came from the ongoing ImmuneRACE study (first 160 participants) plus 1,254 subjects from 6 global collaborators. Where available, HLA class I and class II types were obtained from metadata supplied by the sample provider rather than from assay-based typing. The prospective study material was composed of cDNA or gDNA derived from T cells, B-cell-depleted T cells, or PBMCs. Nearly every sample came with metadata listing a de-identified subject ID, COVID-19 status, age in years and sex. Deeply sampled blood TCRbeta repertoires from subjects exposed to, actively infected with, or recovered from COVID-19 were included in the dataset. The research as a whole found: The quantity of clinical and demographic metadata differed by source and by participant and was supplied without curation.

The immunoSEQ Assay, a bias-controlled multiplex PCR, was used to amplify TCRbeta CDR3 regions from genomic DNA. As for the original processing: Nucleated cell counts per sample were estimated from amplification of reference gene primers within the assay. Sequence reads were collapsed and filtered to measure the absolute abundance of every unique TCRbeta CDR3 rearrangement. For each sample, productive Simpson clonality was calculated as the square root of Simpson's diversity index across productive rearrangements. The table comes from immuneACCESS by way of TCRdb, which keeps in-frame sequences with V and J called. Part of the clones is missing from these tables; in studies checked, under half for an unresolved V gene and the rest for unknown reasons. That table is the source of V, J and clone size, and D and trimming were worked out from the DNA. The sample table lists 95,000 to 150,000 clones, roughly nine tenths of them with a count of one. Approximately 28% of the sample comes from the top ten.

V was cut back by 2 bases and J by 6 bases, leaving a gap of 5 bases between them. The CDR3 runs 12 residues from the cysteine to the phenylalanine. Only CDR3 DNA remains: 36 bases, in frame from the first base. The germline V gene specifies MDHEN as CDR1 and SYDVKM as CDR2. Whole blood was collected in K2EDTA tubes by collaborating institutions according to the institutions' own protocols. For TCRbeta analysis, collaborators shipped samples in one of three forms: frozen whole blood, isolated PBMCs, or DNA extracted from either of those sample types. In regard to this clone: The antigen it recognizes is unknown. Base qualities are missing; no much larger clone stands one base away.

The clonotype comes from a man between 65 and 85 years old with active or convalescent COVID-19. The specimen was peripheral blood. The sequence links TRBV28 to TRBJ1-5, and possibly TRBD1, on 5 matching bases. The nucleotide sequence is TGTGCCAGCAGTTTACAGGGTCAGCCCCAGCATTTT. The translation is CASSLQGQPQHF.